Each of the 10 T cell receptor beta chains below was sequenced from the same sample in a study of blood T cell repertoires in COVID-19. Libraries were prepared by immunoSEQ multiplex PCR; TCRdb keeps only in-frame clonotypes and omits some of them. Of roughly 390,000 clones in the sample, more than 70% were seen once. The sequenced sample was peripheral blood. The receptor set was obtained from a woman aged 25-40 years with COVID-19, enrolled during active disease.

The chain carries TRBV6-5 and TRBJ2-3; D unclear. Trimming left V 6 bases short and J 6 bases short, with 7 bases between. Germline V CDR1 and CDR2: MNHEY, SVGAGI. This CDR3 comprises 11 residues. CDR3: CASRTRDTQYF. DNA for the CDR3: TGTGCCAGCAGGACGAGGGATACGCAGTATTTT.

J is TRBJ2-7 and V is TRBV9; TRBD1 agrees at 7 bases. The CDR3 is 15 amino acids. The germline CDR1 and CDR2 sequences are SGDLS and YYNGEE. V was pared by 4 bases and J by 4 bases, with 11 bases of the junction left unmatched. The chain's CDR3 is CASSPRDRVVYEQYF. The CDR3 DNA follows: TGTGCCAGCAGCCCGCGTGACAGGGTTGTTTACGAGCAGTACTTC.

This clone appeared once. V is TRBV27 and J is TRBJ2-7; perhaps TRBD1 as D (6 bases). The CDR3 is made up of 12 amino acids. CDR1 MNHEY and CDR2 SMNVEV come from the germline V gene (reference sequence). Trimming took 10 bases from V and 3 from J, leaving 13 bases between them. As DNA, the CDR3 is TGTGCCACCGAGGACAGATTCTACGAGCAGTACTTC. As protein: CATEDRFYEQYF.

The CDR3 coding sequence is TGTGCCACGATGGGAGGGGCCCCAGATACGCAGTATTTT. Its translation: CATMGGAPDTQYF. The genes are TRBV19 and TRBJ2-3, with 7 positions matching TRBD2. J lost 4 bases, V lost 10 bases, and 8 bases had no gene match. CDR3 length equals 13 residues. Looked up from germline, CDR1 is LNHDA and CDR2 is SQIVND (reference sequence).

The gene calls are TRBV30 and TRBJ1-1, with 8 bases lining up with TRBD1. Per germline, CDR1 GTSNPN and CDR2 SVGIG (reference sequence). The V segment lost 3 bases and the J segment 4 bases; nucleotides outside the gene matches: 7. CDR3 size: 14 residues. The CDR3 sequence: CAWRLTGGATEAFF. CDR3 bases: TGTGCCTGGAGGTTAACAGGGGGTGCCACTGAAGCTTTCTTT. The whole variable domain, remainder taken from reference TRBV30 and TRBJ1-1, is SQTIHQWPATLVQPVGSPLSLECTVEGTSNPNLYWYRQAAGRGLQLLFYSVGIGQISSEVPQNLSASRPQDRQFILSSKKLLLSDSGFYLCAWRLTGGATEAFFGQGTRLTVV.

The CDR3: CASSLSLREKLFF. CDR3 nucleotides: TGTGCCAGCAGTTTATCCCTTCGTGAAAAACTGTTTTTT. The rearrangement joins TRBV27 to TRBJ1-4; no clear D. The CDR3 runs 13 residues. V lost 0 bases, J lost 7 bases, and 6 bases lay in between. Germline CDR1 reads MNHEY; CDR2 reads SMNVEV (reference sequence).

This CDR3 is CASSLLGVRGGGNQPQHF. In nucleotides, the CDR3 is TGTGCCAGCAGTCTCCTAGGCGTTCGGGGAGGAGGCAATCAGCCCCAGCATTTT. The rearrangement uses TRBV28 and TRBJ1-5; unclear D gene. The CDR3 is made up of 18 amino acids. Trimming removed 5 bases from V and 2 bases from J, with 22 bases in between. The V gene's germline CDR1 is MDHEN and CDR2 SYDVKM.

V usage is TRBV28 and J usage is TRBJ1-5; no definite D call. Trimming removed 1 base at V and 6 bases at J, with 16 bases between. This CDR3 comprises 16 residues. CDR1 and CDR2 from the germline V gene are MDHEN and SYDVKM. The CDR3 DNA follows: TGTGCCAGCAGTTTATACGGGGTGCGCAAGGGTCAGCCCCAGCATTTT. Translated: CASSLYGVRKGQPQHF.

The chain is built from TRBV7-8 and TRBJ2-2, with 7 bases matching TRBD1. V trimming: 6 bases; J trimming: 2 bases; junction bases outside the gene matches: 3. From germline, CDR1 is SGHVS and CDR2 FQNEAQ. The CDR3 is 14 amino acids. CDR3 in DNA: TGTGCCAGCAGGAGAGGGGGCAACACCGGGGAGCTGTTTTTT. Its translation: CASRRGGNTGELFF.

The chain employs TRBV6-5 and TRBJ1-1; no definite D call. Germline-derived CDR1 and CDR2 are MNHEY and SVGAGI. Trimming took off 0 bases at V and 0 bases at J, with 8 bases between the two ends. The CDR3 is 15 amino acids. The CDR3 nucleotides are TGTGCCAGCAGTTACTCGAGCGGCATGAACACTGAAGCTTTCTTT. Its translation: CASSYSSGMNTEAFF.